This TCR beta chain is drawn from a study of sequential checkpoint blockade in melanoma. The wider study: Maintenance nivolumab came after either treatment sequence.

CDR1 and CDR2 (germline): MNHEY, SVGAGI. The CDR3 is 15 amino acids. Between the trimmed V and J ends, which lost 7 bases and 0 bases, there was a span of 12 bases. Treatment defined: randomized to nivolumab then ipilimumab (arm A) or the reverse (arm B). None of the patients previously received DNA-damaging chemotherapy. Live CD3+CD8+ CD19− CD56− cells were sorted from PBMCs. Produced via immunoSEQ multiplex PCR; TCRdb's table is partial and in-frame only. Altogether under 20,000 clones are present, more than 70% being singletons, with the ten largest covering around 34%. The source material was CD8+ T cells sorted from blood (inferred from file names), sampled from a patient given nivolumab and ipilimumab in sequence. The clonotype originates from a human donor with melanoma. The gene calls are TRBV6-5 and TRBJ2-2, with D perhaps matching TRBD1 (5 bases). DNA for the CDR3: TGTGCCAGCAAAGCACGGACACCGAACACCGGGGAGCTGTTTTTT. Translated: CASKARTPNTGELFF.